The text below deals with one TCR beta chain. What it binds is not known. TCRdb independently ran MiXCR on the reads; one entry per CDR3 protein. The sample records about 190,000 distinct CDR3 sequences, roughly 9.8% being singletons. The entry originates in a study of T cell repertoires in cytomegalovirus infection. Study-level background: Public TCR beta signatures indicated both CMV infection and matching HLA type. Study results and caveats: HLA-C-restricted CMV-specific TCR beta clonotypes were dominant in the ex vivo response. Cumulative public TCR beta family frequency identified carriers of CMV plus the relevant HLA.

Trimming removed 3 bases from V and 7 bases from J; junction bases left unmatched: 8. The CDR3 has 16 residues. In germline, CDR1 is SGDLS, CDR2 YYNGEE. The V gene is TRBV9, the J gene TRBJ1-6; 9 nucleotides align to TRBD1. The sample was PBMCs. This TCR derives from a human donor in good health (CMV status not recorded). Some clones in this sample may be carry-over from other donors' samples. The CDR3 protein is CASSERGQGENSPLHF. DNA of the CDR3: TGTGCCAGCAGCGAGAGGGGACAGGGTGAAAATTCACCCCTCCACTTT.